This entry lists 13 T cell receptor beta chains sequenced from one sample in a study of cytomegalovirus exposure and HLA in healthy donors. The PCR made use of 60 Vbeta and 13 Jbeta primers. Repertoires were generated with immunoSEQ multiplex PCR, while TCRdb's copy carries only in-frame clones and drops some. The repertoire holds some 180,000 clones, with approximately 80% as singletons. Sequencing input: PBMCs. Receptor source: a female donor in good health and CMV-seronegative.

The chain is built from TRBV5-1 and TRBJ1-1; the D gene is possibly TRBD1 (6 bases). CDR1 is SGHRS, CDR2 YFSETQ, per germline. The CDR3 loop spans 16 amino acids. The V and J ends lost 0 bases and 0 bases respectively, with 12 bases between them. The CDR3 loop reads CASSLGAGGMNTEAFF. CDR3 bases: TGCGCCAGCAGCTTGGGTGCGGGGGGCATGAACACTGAAGCTTTCTTT.

The J gene is TRBJ1-2, the V gene TRBV2; D uncertain. Per the germline V gene, CDR1 is SNHLY and CDR2 is FYNNEI. The CDR3 sequence is 15 residues long. Between the trimmed V and J ends, which lost 2 bases and 5 bases, there was a span of 15 bases. CDR3 nucleotide sequence: TGTGCCAGCAGTGAACTGAGGGAGGGAGGGTATGGCTACACCTTC. Its translation: CASSELREGGYGYTF.

The genes are TRBV5-6 and TRBJ2-7, with TRBD1 identical over 9 bases. CDR3 length: 14 residues. V lost 2 bases, J lost 2 bases, and 2 bases stayed unmatched. CDR1 and CDR2 (germline): SGHDT, YYEEEE. The DNA of the CDR3 is TGTGCCAGCAGCTTCGGGACAGGGACCTACGAGCAGTACTTC. Translating gives CASSFGTGTYEQYF.

The J gene is TRBJ2-5, the V gene TRBV19; 10 nucleotides match TRBD2. The CDR3 totals 16 residues. J gave up 5 bases and V 5 bases, and 11 bases lay outside the gene matches. Germline CDR1 is LNHDA and CDR2 is SQIVND (reference sequence). CDR3 nucleotide sequence: TGTGCCAGTAGTCTTCTAGCGGGGGCCCCCGGGGAGACCCAGTACTTC. Residues: CASSLLAGAPGETQYF.

The chain links TRBV7-6 to TRBJ2-7; 7 bases fit TRBD1. CDR3 length equals 14 residues. Germline V CDR1 and CDR2: SGHVS, FNYEAQ. With 4 bases clipped from V and 1 base from J, the junction kept 4 bases outside the gene matches. CDR3 region: CASSSPDRSYEQYF. In DNA form, the CDR3 reads TGTGCCAGCAGCTCACCGGACAGGTCCTACGAGCAGTACTTC.

In its sample, this clone was seen a few times. The chain links TRBV7-9 to TRBJ2-7; possible D gene TRBD1, 6 bases. The germline gives CDR1 SEHNR, CDR2 FQNEAQ (reference sequence). V was pared by 6 bases and J by 3 bases, with 12 bases between. The CDR3 contains 13 residues. CDR3 amino acids: CASRPDSIYEQYF. The DNA for the CDR3 is TGTGCCAGCAGACCGGACAGTATCTACGAGCAGTACTTC.

The V and J genes are TRBV27 and TRBJ1-2, with D perhaps TRBD1 (6 bases). V was trimmed by 1 base and J by 2 bases, leaving 11 bases between them. The germline V gene encodes CDR1 MNHEY and CDR2 SMNVEV (reference sequence). The CDR3 is 15 residues long. CDR3 protein: CASSLFGTPNYGYTF. In DNA form, the CDR3 reads TGTGCCAGCAGTTTATTCGGGACACCCAACTATGGCTACACCTTC.

This rearrangement joins TRBV2 to TRBJ2-1, with a tentative D call TRBD1 (6 bases). Trimming took off 9 bases at V and 7 bases at J, with 22 bases between the two ends. The germline V gene has CDR1 SNHLY and CDR2 FYNNEI. This CDR3 contains 15 residues. The CDR3 loop reads CASRITGRLGNEQFF. The CDR3 region has the DNA TGTGCCAGTAGGATTACAGGGCGGTTGGGAAATGAGCAGTTCTTC.

The chain recombines TRBV30 with TRBJ1-5; a possible D gene is TRBD1 (5 bases). This CDR3 spans 13 amino acids. CDR1 is GTSNPN, CDR2 SVGIG, per germline (reference sequence). Deletions cut 2 bases from V and 5 bases from J, with 10 bases between. The CDR3 reads CAWSLRDDQPQHF. The CDR3 region has the DNA TGTGCCTGGAGTCTCAGGGATGATCAGCCCCAGCATTTT. Based on the CDR3 plus reference TRBV30 and TRBJ1-5, the full variable domain is SQTIHQWPATLVQPVGSPLSLECTVEGTSNPNLYWYRQAAGRGLQLLFYSVGIGQISSEVPQNLSASRPQDRQFILSSKKLLLSDSGFYLCAWSLRDDQPQHFGDGTRLSIL.

The J gene is TRBJ2-3, the V gene TRBV5-1; perhaps TRBD2 as D (6 bases). Trimming took 2 bases from V and 2 from J, leaving 15 bases between them. This CDR3 spans 16 amino acids. Germline loops: CDR1 SGHRS, CDR2 YFSETQ. The CDR3 region has the DNA TGCGCCAGCAGCTTACGTGATAGCGGTTACACAGATACGCAGTATTTT. Protein sequence: CASSLRDSGYTDTQYF.

The chain carries TRBV5-6 and TRBJ2-1, with TRBD2 matching 12 bases. CDR1 and CDR2 from the germline V gene are SGHDT and YYEEEE. The trim removed 2 bases at V and 9 bases at J, leaving 3 bases unmatched. This CDR3 comprises 14 residues. The chain's CDR3 is CASSLEGLAGEQFF. The CDR3, as DNA: TGTGCCAGCAGCTTAGAGGGACTAGCGGGTGAGCAGTTCTTC.

A word on this clone: Its ends do not fully match the called genes, so a read error is possible. In the same sample, other DNA sequences code for this CDR3. The chain couples TRBV6-1 to TRBJ1-2, with TRBD1 as a possible D gene (5 bases). The CDR3 is 15 amino acids. Germline V gives CDR1 MNHNS, CDR2 SASEGT. CDR3 bases: TGTGCCAGCAGCCCCCTGGGGGGGACTCACTACGGCTACACCTTC. Its translation: CASSPLGGTHYGYTF.

Concerning this clone itself: This same CDR3 is encoded by further DNA sequences in the sample. This sequence joins TRBV15 and TRBJ2-2; no definite D call. Trimming took 5 bases from V and 4 from J, leaving 14 bases between them. The CDR3 loop spans 15 amino acids. Germline V gene data show CDR1 as LNHNV and CDR2 as YYDKDF (reference sequence). In DNA, the CDR3 is TGTGCCACCAGCCAAACTTCTCTAGGCACCGGGGAGCTGTTTTTT. Protein sequence: CATSQTSLGTGELFF.